This T cell receptor beta chain was documented in a study of beta chain features in type 1 diabetes. This clone has just a few counts. Its target is not known. In germline, CDR1 is SNHLY, CDR2 FYNNEI. The CDR3 totals 15 residues. V lost 6 bases and J 1 base, leaving 13 bases between the germline ends. Via CD45RO/CCR7/CD25/CD127/CD95/CD27, cells of the CD4+ naive, central memory, regulatory and stem cell-like memory subsets were sorted. The authors obtained over 95% purity in all sorted populations. Since all of the isolated RNA was reverse transcribed, expressed TCRB transcripts were what got sequenced. Reads from naive, central memory and regulatory T cell samples averaged approximately 3.4 million. Method: immunoSEQ multiplex PCR; TCRdb's copy keeps in-frame clones and lacks some. Here the sample spans about 230,000 clones, 16% being singletons. Overall study results and limits: Researchers report that Type 1 diabetes patients had moderately but significantly shorter TCRB CDR3s across all four CD4+ subsets.

The rearrangement links TRBV2 to TRBJ2-1, with D perhaps TRBD2 (5 bases). Sequencing was performed on naive CD4+ T cells from blood. The receptor comes from a man aged 30 to 45 with type 1 diabetes. The CDR3 is CASRADETSYNEQFF. Written as DNA, the CDR3 is TGTGCCAGCAGAGCGGACGAAACATCCTACAATGAGCAGTTCTTC.